This T cell receptor (beta chain) is drawn from a study of T cells in tuberculosis. The wider study: Sequenced TCRs come from CD1B-GMM tetramer-binding T cells.

Only in-frame clones appear in the TCRdb table, and some are missing; sequencing was by immunoSEQ multiplex PCR. The sample gives 38,000 or so clones, nearly 97% of which show up once; about 3.7% is in the top ten. CDR3 length: 15 residues. Germline CDR1 reads LNHDA; CDR2 reads SQIVND (reference sequence). Trimming removed 5 bases from V and 6 bases from J, with 17 bases in between. This TCR derives from a donor aged 5-35 years with latent tuberculosis or without tuberculosis infection. The chain uses TRBV19 and TRBJ1-5, with D hard to call. The sample comprised PBMCs. The CDR3 here is CASSGRFWRGQPQHF. The CDR3 nucleotides read TGTGCCAGTAGTGGTCGCTTTTGGCGAGGTCAGCCCCAGCATTTT. The complete variable domain, with remaining parts taken from reference TRBV19 and TRBJ1-5, reads DGGITQSPKYLFRKEGQNVTLSCEQNLNHDAMYWYRQDPGQGLRLIYYSQIVNDFQKGDIAEGYSVSREKKESFPLTVTSAQKNPTAFYLCASSGRFWRGQPQHFGDGTRLSIL.